This T cell receptor (beta chain) was sequenced in a study of OX40 agonist ivuxolimab in advanced cancers. On the study more broadly: Patients were dosed intravenously with ivuxolimab at 0.01 to 10 mg/kg every 2 weeks.

Clones were read by immunoSEQ multiplex PCR, and TCRdb kept only the in-frame ones, dropping some. Of 100,000 to 110,000 clones in the sample, 89% are singletons; the top ten hold about 0.15%. Germline V lookup: CDR1 KGHSH, CDR2 LQKENI. V lost 3 bases, J lost 7 bases, and 8 bases stayed unmatched. The CDR3 length is 14 residues. Study-wide findings and caveats: Normalized expansion of T-cell clones was also low for some nonresponders. Both blood CD4+ and CD8+ T cells showed clonal growth by week 6 at 0.1 to 3.0 mg/kg.

Baseline, cycle 4 day 1, and cycle 7 day 1 were the blood sampling points. As concerns this clone: Its antigen is unidentified.

The source is an adult with an advanced solid tumor such as melanoma, head and neck, liver or kidney cancer. V is TRBV18 and J is TRBJ1-1; TRBD1 agrees at 7 bases. Sequencing was performed on CD4+ or CD8+ T cells sorted from blood, taken in a trial of the OX40 agonist ivuxolimab. The CDR3, as DNA: TGTGCCAGCTCACCCCGACAGGGAATGGTTGAAGCTTTCTTT. Amino acids: CASSPRQGMVEAFF. Drawing the rest from reference TRBV18 and TRBJ1-1, the complete variable domain is NAGVMQNPRHLVRRRGQEARLRCSPMKGHSHVYWYRQLPEEGLKFMVYLQKENIIDESGMPKERFSAEFPKEGPSILRIQQVVRGDSAAYFCASSPRQGMVEAFFGQGTRLTVV.